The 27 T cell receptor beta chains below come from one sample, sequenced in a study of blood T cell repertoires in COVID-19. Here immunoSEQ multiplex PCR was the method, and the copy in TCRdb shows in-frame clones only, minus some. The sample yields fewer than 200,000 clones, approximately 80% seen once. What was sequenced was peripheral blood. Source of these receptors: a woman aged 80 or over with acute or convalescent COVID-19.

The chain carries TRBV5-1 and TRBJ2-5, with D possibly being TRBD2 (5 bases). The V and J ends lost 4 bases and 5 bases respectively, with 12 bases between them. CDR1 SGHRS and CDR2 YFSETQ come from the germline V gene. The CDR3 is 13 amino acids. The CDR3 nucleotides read TGCGCCAGCAGCCACCCGGGGTTGGAGACCCAGTACTTC. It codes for CASSHPGLETQYF.

In nucleotides, the CDR3 is TGTGCCAGCAGCGACGTCCTAGCATCCACAGATACGCAGTATTTT. It encodes CASSDVLASTDTQYF. The V gene is TRBV7-9, the J gene TRBJ2-3, with D perhaps matching TRBD2 (5 bases). Germline CDR1 and CDR2: SEHNR and FQNEAQ (reference sequence). This CDR3 comprises 15 residues. V lost 5 bases and J 2 bases, leaving 14 bases between the germline ends.

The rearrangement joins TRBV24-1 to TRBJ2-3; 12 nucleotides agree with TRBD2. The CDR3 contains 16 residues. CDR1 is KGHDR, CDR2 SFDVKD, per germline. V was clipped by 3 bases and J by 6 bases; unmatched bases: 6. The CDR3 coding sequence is TGTGCCACCAGTGATCGGACTAGCGGGGATGTGGATACGCAGTATTTT. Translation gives CATSDRTSGDVDTQYF.

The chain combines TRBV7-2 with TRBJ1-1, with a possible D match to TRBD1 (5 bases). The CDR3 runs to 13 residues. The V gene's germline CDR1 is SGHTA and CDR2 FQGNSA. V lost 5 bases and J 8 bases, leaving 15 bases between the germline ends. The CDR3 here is CASSPQEGREAFF. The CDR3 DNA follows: TGTGCCAGCAGCCCGCAGGAGGGGCGGGAAGCTTTCTTT.

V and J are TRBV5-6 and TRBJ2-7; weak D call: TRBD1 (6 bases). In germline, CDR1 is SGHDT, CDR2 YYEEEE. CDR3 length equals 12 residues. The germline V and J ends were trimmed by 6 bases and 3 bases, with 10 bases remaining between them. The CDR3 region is CASTLGGYEQYF. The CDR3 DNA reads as TGTGCCAGCACACTAGGGGGCTACGAGCAGTACTTC.

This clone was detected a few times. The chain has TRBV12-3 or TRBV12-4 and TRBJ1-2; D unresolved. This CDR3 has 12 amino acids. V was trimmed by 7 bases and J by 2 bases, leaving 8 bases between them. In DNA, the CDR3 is TGTGCCAGCAAAATCGAGAACTATGGCTACACCTTC. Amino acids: CASKIENYGYTF.

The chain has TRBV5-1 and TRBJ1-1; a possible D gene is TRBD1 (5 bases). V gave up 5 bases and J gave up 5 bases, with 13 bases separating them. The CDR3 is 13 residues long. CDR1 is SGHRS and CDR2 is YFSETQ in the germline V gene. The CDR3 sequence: CASRYGGWTEAFF. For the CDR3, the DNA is TGCGCCAGCAGGTACGGGGGTTGGACTGAAGCTTTCTTT.

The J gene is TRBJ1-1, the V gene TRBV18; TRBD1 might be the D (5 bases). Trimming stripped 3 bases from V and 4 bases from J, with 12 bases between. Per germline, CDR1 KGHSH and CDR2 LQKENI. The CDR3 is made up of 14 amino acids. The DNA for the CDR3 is TGTGCCAGCTCACCGCTGACAGTGACCACTGAAGCTTTCTTT. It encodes CASSPLTVTTEAFF.

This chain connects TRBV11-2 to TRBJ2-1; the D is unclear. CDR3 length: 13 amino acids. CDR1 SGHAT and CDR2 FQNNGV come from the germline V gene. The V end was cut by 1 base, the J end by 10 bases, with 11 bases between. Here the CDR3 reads CASSLAQRLEQFF. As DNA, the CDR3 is TGTGCCAGCAGCTTAGCACAGAGATTAGAGCAGTTCTTC.

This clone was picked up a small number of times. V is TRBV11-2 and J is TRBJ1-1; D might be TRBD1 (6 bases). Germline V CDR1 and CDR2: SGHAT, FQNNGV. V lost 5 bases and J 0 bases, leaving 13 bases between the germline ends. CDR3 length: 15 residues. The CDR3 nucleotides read TGTGCCAGCAGCCATACGACAGGCCTGAACACTGAAGCTTTCTTT. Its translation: CASSHTTGLNTEAFF.

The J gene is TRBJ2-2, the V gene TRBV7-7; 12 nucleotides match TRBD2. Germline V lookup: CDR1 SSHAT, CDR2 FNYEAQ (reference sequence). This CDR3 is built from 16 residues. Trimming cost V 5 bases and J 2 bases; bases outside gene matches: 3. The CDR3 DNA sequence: TGTGCCAGCAGCCTACTAGCGGGAGGTAACACCGGGGAGCTGTTTTTT. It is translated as CASSLLAGGNTGELFF.

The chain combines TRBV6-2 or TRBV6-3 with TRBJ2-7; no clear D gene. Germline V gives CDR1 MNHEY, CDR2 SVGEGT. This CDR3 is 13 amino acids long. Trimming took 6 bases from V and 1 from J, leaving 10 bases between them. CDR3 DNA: TGTGCCAGCAGCCGTCCCCAGTCCTACGAGCAGTACTTC. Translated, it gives CASSRPQSYEQYF.

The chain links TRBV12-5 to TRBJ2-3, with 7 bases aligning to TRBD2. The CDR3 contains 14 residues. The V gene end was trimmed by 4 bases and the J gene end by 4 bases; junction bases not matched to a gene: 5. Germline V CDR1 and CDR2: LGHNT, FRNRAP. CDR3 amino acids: CASGSYREADTQYF. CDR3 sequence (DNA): TGTGCTAGTGGTTCATACCGGGAGGCAGATACGCAGTATTTT.

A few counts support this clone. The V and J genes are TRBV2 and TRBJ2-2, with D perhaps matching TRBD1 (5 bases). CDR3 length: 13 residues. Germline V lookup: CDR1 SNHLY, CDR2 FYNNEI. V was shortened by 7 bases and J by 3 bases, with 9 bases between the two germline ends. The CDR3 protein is CASTATDTGELFF. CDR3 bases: TGTGCCAGCACGGCGACAGACACCGGGGAGCTGTTTTTT.

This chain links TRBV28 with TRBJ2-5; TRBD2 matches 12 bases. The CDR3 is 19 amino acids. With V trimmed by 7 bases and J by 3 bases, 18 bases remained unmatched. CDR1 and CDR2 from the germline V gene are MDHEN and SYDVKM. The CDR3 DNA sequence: TGTGCCAGCATCCCCACGACTAGCGGGAGACGAGGGGGGGAAGAGACCCAGTACTTC. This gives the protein CASIPTTSGRRGGEETQYF.

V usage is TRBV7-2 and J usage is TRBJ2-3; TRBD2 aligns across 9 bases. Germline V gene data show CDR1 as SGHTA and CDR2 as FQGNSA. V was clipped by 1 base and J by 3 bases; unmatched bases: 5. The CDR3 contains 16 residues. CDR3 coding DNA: TGTGCCAGCAGCTTAGTAGCGGGAGTCGGAACAGATACGCAGTATTTT. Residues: CASSLVAGVGTDTQYF.

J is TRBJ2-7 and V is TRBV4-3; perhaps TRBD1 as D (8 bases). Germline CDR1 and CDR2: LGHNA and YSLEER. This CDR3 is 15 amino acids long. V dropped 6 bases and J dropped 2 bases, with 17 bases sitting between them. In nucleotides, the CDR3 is TGCGCCAGCAGTTGGAGCGGGACAGGTGCCTACGAGCAGTACTTC. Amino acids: CASSWSGTGAYEQYF.

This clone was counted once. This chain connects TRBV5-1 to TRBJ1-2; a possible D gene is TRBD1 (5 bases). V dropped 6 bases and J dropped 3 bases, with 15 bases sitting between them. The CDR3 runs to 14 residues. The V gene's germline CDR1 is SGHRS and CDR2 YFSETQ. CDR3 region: CASTMDGGDYGYTF. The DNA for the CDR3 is TGCGCCAGCACGATGGACGGGGGAGACTATGGCTACACCTTC.

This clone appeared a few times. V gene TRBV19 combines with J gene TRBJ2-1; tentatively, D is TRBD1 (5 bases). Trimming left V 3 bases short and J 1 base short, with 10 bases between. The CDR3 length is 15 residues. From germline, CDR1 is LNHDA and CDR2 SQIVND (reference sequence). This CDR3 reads CASSIVGESYNEQFF. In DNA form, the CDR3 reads TGTGCCAGTAGTATCGTAGGGGAATCCTACAATGAGCAGTTCTTC.

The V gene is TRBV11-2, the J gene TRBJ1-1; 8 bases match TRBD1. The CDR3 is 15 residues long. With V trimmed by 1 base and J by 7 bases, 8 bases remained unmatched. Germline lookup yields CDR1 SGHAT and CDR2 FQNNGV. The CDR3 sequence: CASSLVGTGVSEAFF. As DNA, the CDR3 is TGTGCCAGCAGCTTAGTCGGGACAGGTGTCAGTGAAGCTTTCTTT.

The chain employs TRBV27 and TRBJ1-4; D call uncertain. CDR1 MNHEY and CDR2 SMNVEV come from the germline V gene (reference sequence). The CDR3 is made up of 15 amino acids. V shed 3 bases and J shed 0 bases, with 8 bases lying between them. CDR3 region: CASSLQLSTNEKLFF. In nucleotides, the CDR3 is TGTGCCAGCAGTTTGCAACTTTCAACTAATGAAAAACTGTTTTTT.

The CDR3 region has the DNA TGTGCCAGCAGCTACCGGACTAGCGGGAAGTCCGGGGAGCTGTTTTTT. Amino acids: CASSYRTSGKSGELFF. The chain couples TRBV11-2 to TRBJ2-2; 12 bases align to TRBD2. The CDR3 spans 16 residues. Germline values: CDR1 SGHAT, CDR2 FQNNGV. J gave up 6 bases and V 4 bases, and 6 bases lay outside the gene matches.

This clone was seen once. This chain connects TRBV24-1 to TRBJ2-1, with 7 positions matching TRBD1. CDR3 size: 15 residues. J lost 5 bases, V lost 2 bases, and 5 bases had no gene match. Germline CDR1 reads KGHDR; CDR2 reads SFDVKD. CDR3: CATSDSRDSHNEQFF. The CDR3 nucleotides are TGTGCCACCAGTGATTCCCGGGACAGTCACAATGAGCAGTTCTTC.

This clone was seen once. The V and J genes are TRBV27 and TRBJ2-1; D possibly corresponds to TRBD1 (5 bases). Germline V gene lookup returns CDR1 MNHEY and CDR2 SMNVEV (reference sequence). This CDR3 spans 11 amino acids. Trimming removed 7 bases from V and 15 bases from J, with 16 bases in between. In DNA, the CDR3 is TGTGCCAGCAATCTGACAGAGGCTCCGTTCTTC. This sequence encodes CASNLTEAPFF.

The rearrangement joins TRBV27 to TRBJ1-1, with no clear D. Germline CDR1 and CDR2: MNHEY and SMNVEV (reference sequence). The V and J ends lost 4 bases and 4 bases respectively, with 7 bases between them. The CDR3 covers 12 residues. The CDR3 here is CASSSGVTEAFF. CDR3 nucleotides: TGTGCCAGCAGTTCCGGGGTCACTGAAGCTTTCTTT.

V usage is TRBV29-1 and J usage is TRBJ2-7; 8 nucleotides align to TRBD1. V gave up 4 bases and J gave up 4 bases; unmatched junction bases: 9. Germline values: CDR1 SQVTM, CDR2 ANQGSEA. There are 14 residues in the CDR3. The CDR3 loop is CSVVAGTGFYEQYF. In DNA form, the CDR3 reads TGCAGCGTTGTTGCCGGGACAGGATTTTACGAGCAGTACTTC.

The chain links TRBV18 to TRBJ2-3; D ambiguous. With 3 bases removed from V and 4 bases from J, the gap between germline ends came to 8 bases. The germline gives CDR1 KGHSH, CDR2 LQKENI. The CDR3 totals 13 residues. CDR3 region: CASSPSQSDTQYF. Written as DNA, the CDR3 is TGTGCCAGCTCACCGTCACAATCAGATACGCAGTATTTT.